Detailed here is one T cell receptor (beta chain). A second 7 to 11 cycle PCR used barcoded and J-beta primers. TCRdb re-derived calls from the 5' RACE reads in MiXCR, one entry per CDR3 protein. The sample includes 1.8 million or so distinct CDR3 sequences, 30% to 40% of them seen just once. This sample was taken from a study of blood T cells in healthy people across ages. The CDR3 spans 13 residues. V was shortened by 1 base and J by 5 bases, with 5 bases between the two germline ends. CDR1 is MNHEY and CDR2 is SMNVEV in the germline V gene (reference sequence). The sequenced material came from blood. The clonotype originates from a human donor in good health. This chain connects TRBV27 to TRBJ2-2, with D uncertain. CDR3 sequence reads: CASSLWSTGELFF. CDR3 nucleotides: TGTGCCAGCAGTTTATGGTCTACCGGGGAGCTGTTTTTT.